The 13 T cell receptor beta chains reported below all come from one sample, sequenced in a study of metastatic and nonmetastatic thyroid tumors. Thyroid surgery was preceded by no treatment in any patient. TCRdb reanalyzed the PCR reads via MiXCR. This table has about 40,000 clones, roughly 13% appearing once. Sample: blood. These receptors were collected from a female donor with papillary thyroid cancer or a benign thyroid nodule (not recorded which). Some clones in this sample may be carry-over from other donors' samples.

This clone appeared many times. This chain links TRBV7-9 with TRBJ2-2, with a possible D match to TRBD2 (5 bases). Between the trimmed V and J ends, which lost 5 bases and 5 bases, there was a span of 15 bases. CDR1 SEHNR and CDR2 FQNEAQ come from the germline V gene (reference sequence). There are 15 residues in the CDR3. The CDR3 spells CASSLHSLATGELFF. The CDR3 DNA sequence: TGTGCCAGCAGCCTGCACTCTCTAGCAACCGGGGAGCTGTTTTTT.

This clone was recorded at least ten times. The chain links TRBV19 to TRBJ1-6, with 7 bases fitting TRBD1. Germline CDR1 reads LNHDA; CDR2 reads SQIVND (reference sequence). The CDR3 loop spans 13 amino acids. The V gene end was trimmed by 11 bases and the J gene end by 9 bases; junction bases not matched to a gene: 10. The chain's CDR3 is CAGGPTGSSPLHF. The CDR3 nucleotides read TGTGCCGGGGGTCCGACAGGGAGTTCACCCCTCCACTTT. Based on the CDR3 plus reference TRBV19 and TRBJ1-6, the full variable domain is DGGITQSPKYLFRKEGQNVTLSCEQNLNHDAMYWYRQDPGQGLRLIYYSQIVNDFQKGDIAEGYSVSREKKESFPLTVTSAQKNPTAFYLCAGGPTGSSPLHFGNGTRLTVT.

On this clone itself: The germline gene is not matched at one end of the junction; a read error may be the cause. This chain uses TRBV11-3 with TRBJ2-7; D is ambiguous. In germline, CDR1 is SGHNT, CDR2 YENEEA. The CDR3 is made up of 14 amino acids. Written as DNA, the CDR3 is TGTGCGAGCAGTTACGGCGGTGACCCCTACGAGCAGTACTTC. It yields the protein CASSYGGDPYEQYF.

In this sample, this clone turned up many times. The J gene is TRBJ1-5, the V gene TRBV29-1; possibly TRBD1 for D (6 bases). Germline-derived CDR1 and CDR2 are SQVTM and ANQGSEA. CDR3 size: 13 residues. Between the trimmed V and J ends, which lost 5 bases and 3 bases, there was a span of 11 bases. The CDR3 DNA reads TGCAGCGTTTCGGGACACCTCAATCAGCCCCAGCATTTT. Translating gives CSVSGHLNQPQHF.

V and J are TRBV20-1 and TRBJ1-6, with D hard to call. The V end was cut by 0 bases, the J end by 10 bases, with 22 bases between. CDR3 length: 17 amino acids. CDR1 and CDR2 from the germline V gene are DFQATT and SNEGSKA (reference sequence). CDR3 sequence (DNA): TGCAGTGCTAGAGATCTTAGGCGTGAGGGATTACAATCACCCCTCCACTTT. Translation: CSARDLRREGLQSPLHF.

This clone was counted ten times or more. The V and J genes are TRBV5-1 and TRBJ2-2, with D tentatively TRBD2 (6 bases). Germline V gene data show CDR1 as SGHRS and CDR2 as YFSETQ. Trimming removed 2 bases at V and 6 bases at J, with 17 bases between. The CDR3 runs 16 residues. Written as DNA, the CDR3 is TGCGCCAGCAGCTTAGTGGGACTCTCGGGTGCCGGGGAGCTGTTTTTT. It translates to CASSLVGLSGAGELFF. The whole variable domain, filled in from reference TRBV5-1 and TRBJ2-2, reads KAGVTQTPRYLIKTRGQQVTLSCSPISGHRSVSWYQQTPGQGLQFLFEYFSETQRNKGNFPGRFSGRQFSNSRSEMNVSTLELGDSALYLCASSLVGLSGAGELFFGEGSRLTVL.

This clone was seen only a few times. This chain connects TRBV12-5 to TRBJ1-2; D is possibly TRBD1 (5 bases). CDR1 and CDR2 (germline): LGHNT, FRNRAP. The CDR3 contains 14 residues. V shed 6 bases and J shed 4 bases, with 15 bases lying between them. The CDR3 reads CASGQTEEFYGYTF. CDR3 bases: TGTGCTAGTGGACAGACAGAGGAATTCTATGGCTACACCTTC.

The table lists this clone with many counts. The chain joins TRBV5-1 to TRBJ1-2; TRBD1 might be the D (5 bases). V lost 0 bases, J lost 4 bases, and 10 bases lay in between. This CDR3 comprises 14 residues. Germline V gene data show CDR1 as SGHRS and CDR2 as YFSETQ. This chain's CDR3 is CASSLGKGTYGYTF. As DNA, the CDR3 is TGCGCCAGCAGCTTGGGTAAAGGGACCTATGGCTACACCTTC.

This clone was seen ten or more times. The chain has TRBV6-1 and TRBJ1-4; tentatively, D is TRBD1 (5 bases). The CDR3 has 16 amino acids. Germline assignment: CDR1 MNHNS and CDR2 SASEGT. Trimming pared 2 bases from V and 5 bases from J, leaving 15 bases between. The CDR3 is CASSERSSGGNEKLFF. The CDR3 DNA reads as TGTGCCAGCAGTGAAAGGTCGTCGGGGGGAAATGAAAAACTGTTTTTT.

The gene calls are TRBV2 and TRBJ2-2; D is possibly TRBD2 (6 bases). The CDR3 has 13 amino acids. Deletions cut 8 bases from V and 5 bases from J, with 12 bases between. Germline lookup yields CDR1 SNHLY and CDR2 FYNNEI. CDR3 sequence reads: CASQWRVTGELFF. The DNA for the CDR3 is TGTGCCAGCCAATGGAGGGTAACCGGGGAGCTGTTTTTT. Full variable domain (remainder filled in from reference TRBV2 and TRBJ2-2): EPEVTQTPSHQVTQMGQEVILRCVPISNHLYFYWYRQILGQKVEFLVSFYNNEISEKSEIFDDQFSVERPDGSNFTLKIRSTKLEDSAMYFCASQWRVTGELFFGEGSRLTVL.

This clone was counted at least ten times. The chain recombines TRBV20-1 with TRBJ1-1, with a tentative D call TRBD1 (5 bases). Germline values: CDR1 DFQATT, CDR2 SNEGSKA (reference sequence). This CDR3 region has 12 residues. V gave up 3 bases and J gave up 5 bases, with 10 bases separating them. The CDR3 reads CSARMGQTEAFF. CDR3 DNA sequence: TGCAGTGCTAGGATGGGGCAGACTGAAGCTTTCTTT.

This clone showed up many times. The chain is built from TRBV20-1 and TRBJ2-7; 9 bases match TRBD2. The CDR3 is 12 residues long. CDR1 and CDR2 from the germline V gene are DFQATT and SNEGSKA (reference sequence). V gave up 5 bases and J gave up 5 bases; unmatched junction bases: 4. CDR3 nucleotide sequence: TGCAGTGCTTCCCGCGGGGGGGACGAGCAGTACTTC. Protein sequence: CSASRGGDEQYF.

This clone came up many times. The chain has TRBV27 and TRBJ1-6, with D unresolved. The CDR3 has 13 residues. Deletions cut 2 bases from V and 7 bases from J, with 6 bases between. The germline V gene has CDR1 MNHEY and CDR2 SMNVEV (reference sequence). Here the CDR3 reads CASSLRGNSPLHF. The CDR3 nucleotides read TGTGCCAGCAGTTTAAGAGGAAATTCACCCCTCCACTTT.